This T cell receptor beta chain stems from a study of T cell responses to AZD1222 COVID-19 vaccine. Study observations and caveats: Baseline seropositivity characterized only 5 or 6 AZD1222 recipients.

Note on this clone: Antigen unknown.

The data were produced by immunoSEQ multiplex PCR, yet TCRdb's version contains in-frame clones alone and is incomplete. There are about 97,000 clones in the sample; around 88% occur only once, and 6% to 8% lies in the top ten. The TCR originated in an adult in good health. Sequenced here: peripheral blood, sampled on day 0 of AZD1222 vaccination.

The CDR3 sequence is CASSSRQGLETQYF. In DNA form, the CDR3 reads TGTGCCAGCTCATCACGACAGGGTTTGGAGACCCAGTACTTC. This chain uses TRBV18 with TRBJ2-5, with 7 positions matching TRBD1. J gave up 5 bases and V 5 bases, and 8 bases lay outside the gene matches. CDR1 KGHSH and CDR2 LQKENI come from the germline V gene. The CDR3 runs 14 residues.